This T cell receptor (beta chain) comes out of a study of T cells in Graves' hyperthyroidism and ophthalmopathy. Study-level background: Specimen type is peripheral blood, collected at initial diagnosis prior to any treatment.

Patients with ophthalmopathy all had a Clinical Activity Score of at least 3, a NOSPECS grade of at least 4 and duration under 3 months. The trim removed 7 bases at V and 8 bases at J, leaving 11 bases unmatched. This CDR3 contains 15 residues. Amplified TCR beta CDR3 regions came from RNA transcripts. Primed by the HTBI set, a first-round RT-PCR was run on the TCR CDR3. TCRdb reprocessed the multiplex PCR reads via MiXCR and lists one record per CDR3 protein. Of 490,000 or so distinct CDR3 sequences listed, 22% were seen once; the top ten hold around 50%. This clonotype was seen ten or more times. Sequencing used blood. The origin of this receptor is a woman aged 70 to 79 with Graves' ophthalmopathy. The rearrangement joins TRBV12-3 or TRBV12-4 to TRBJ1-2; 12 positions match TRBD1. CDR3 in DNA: TGTGCCAGCAAACTACCGGGACAGGGGGCGTTGGGCTACACCTTC. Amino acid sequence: CASKLPGQGALGYTF.